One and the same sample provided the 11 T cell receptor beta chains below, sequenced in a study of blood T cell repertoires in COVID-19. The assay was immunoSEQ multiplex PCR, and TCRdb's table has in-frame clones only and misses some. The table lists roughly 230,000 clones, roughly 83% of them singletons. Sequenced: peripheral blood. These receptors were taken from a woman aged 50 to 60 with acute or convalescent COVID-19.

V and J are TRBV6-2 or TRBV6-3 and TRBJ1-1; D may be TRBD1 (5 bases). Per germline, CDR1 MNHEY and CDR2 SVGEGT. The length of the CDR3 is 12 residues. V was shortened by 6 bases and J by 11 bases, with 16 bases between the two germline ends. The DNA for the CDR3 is TGTGCCAGCAGCCCAAGTGGGGCCGTCGCTTTCTTT. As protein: CASSPSGAVAFF.

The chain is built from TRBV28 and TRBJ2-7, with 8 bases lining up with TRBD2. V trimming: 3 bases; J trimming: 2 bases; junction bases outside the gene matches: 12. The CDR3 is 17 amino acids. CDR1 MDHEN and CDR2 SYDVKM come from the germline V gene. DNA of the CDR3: TGTGCCAGCAGTTTCGAGACTAGCGAGGGGTCCGCCTACGAGCAGTACTTC. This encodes CASSFETSEGSAYEQYF.

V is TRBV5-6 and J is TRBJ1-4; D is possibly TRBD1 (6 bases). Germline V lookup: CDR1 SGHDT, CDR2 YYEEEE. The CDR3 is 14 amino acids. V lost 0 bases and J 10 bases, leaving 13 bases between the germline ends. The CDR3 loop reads CASSLGSRGGKLFF. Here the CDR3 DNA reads TGTGCCAGCAGCTTGGGGAGCAGAGGGGGAAAACTGTTTTTT. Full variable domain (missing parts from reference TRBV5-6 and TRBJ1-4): DAGVTQSPTHLIKTRGQQVTLRCSPKSGHDTVSWYQQALGQGPQFIFQYYEEEERQRGNFPDRFSGHQFPNYSSELNVNALLLGDSALYLCASSLGSRGGKLFFGSGTQLSVL.

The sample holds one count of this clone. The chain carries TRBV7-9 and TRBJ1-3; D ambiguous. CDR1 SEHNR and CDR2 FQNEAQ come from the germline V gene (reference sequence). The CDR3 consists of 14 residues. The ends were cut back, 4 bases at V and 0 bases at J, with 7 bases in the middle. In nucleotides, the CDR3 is TGTGCCAGCAGCTGGCACTACTCTGGAAACACCATATATTTT. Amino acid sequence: CASSWHYSGNTIYF.

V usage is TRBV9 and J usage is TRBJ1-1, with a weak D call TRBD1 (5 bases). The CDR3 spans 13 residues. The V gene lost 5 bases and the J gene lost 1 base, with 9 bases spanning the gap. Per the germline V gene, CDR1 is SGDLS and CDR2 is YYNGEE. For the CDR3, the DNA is TGTGCCAGCAGTGCGGGGGGGAACACTGAAGCTTTCTTT. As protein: CASSAGGNTEAFF.

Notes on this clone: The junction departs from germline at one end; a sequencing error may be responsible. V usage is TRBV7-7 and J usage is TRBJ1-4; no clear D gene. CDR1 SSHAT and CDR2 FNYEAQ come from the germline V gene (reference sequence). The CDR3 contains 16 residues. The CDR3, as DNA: TGTGCTAGCAGCACTACTTATTCGGGGTGTTATGAAAAACTGTTTTTT. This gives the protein CASSTTYSGCYEKLFF.

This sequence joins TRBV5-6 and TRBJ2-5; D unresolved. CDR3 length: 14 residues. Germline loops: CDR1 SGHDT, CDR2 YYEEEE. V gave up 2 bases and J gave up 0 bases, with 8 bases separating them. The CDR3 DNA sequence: TGTGCCAGCAGCTTCCGGCAGGACCAAGAGACCCAGTACTTC. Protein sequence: CASSFRQDQETQYF.

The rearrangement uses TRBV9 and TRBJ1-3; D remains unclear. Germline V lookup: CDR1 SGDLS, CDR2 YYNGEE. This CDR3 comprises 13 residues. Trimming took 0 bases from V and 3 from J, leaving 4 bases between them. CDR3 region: CASSVDLGNTIYF. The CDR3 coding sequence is TGTGCCAGCAGCGTAGATCTTGGAAACACCATATATTTT.

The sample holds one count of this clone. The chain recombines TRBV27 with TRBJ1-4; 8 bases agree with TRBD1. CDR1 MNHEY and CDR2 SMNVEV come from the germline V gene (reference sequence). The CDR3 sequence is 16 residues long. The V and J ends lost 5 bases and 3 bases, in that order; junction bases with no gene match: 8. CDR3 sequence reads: CASSRIRQGSNEKLFF. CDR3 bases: TGTGCCAGCAGTAGGATCAGACAGGGGTCTAATGAAAAACTGTTTTTT. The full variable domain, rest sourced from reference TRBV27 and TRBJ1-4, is EAQVTQNPRYLITVTGKKLTVTCSQNMNHEYMSWYRQDPGLGLRQIYYSMNVEVTDKGDVPEGYKVSRKEKRNFPLILESPSPNQTSLYFCASSRIRQGSNEKLFFGSGTQLSVL.

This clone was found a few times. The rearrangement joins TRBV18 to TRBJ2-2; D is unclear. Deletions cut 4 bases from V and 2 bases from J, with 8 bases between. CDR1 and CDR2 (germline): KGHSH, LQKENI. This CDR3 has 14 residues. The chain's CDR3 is CASSLNSNTGELFF. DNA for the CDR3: TGTGCCAGCTCACTGAACAGCAACACCGGGGAGCTGTTTTTT.

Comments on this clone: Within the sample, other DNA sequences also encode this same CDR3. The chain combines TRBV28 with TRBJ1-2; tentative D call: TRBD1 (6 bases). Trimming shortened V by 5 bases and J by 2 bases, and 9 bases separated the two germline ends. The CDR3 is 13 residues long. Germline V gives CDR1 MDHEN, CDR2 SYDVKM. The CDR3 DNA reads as TGTGCCAGCAGTCAAGGACAGAACTATGGCTACACCTTC. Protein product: CASSQGQNYGYTF.